This TCR beta chain was captured by sequencing in a study of shared clonotypes between healthy human individuals. Here immunoSEQ multiplex PCR was the method, and the copy in TCRdb shows in-frame clones only, minus some. The profile covers about 1.9 million clones, with about 94% appearing a single time and about 1.7% taken by the ten largest. CD8 cells regarded as naive lacked CD45RO, were positively chosen for CCR7, and omitted terminally differentiated effector memory CD45RA+ cells. This CDR3 region has 12 residues. Germline values: CDR1 SGDLS, CDR2 YYNGEE. Trimming took 0 bases from V and 7 from J, leaving 7 bases between them. Study-wide results and caveats: Represented diversity, genetic and exposure-history alike, was limited by few donors. Relative to memory subsets, naive subsets generally showed larger estimated richness.

As for this clone: Its cognate antigen is unknown. At the DNA level, this CDR3 is encoded by other sequences in the same sample as well.

The sequencing sample was made of naive CD8+ T cells from PBMCs. The source is a young man in good health. Some clones in this sample may be carry-over from other donors' samples. The chain has TRBV9 and TRBJ1-1, with D tentatively TRBD1 (5 bases). In nucleotides, the CDR3 is TGTGCCAGCAGCGTAGGTGGGGGTGAAGCTTTCTTT. Translating gives CASSVGGGEAFF.